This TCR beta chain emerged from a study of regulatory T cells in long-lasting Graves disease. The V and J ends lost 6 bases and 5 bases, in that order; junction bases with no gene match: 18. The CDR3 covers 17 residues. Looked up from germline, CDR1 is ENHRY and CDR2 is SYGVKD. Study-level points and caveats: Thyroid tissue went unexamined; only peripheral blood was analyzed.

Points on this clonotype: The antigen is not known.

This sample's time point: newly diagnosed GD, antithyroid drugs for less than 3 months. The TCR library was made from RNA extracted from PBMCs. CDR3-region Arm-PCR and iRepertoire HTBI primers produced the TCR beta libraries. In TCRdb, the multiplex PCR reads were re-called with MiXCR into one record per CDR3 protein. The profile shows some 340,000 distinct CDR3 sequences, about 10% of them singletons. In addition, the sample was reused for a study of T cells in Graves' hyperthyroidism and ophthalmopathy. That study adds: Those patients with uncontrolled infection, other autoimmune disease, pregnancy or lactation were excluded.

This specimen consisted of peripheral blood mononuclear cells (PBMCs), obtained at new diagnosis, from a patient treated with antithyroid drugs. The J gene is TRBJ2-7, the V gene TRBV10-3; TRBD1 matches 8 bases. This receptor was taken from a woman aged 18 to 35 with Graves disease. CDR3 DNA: TGTGCCATCAGACAGGGACAGGAAGGGGTAATCGGGCACGAGCAGTACTTC. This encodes CAIRQGQEGVIGHEQYF.